This T cell receptor (beta chain) was identified during a study of T cells after yellow fever vaccination. Trimming pared 3 bases from V and 9 bases from J, leaving 6 bases between. The CDR3 totals 11 residues. One entry per CDR3 protein results from TCRdb running MiXCR on the 5' RACE reads. Of about 130,000 distinct CDR3 sequences listed, about 8.2% were seen once; the top ten hold roughly 43%. This chain links TRBV12-3 or TRBV12-4 with TRBJ2-1, with D possibly TRBD2 on 5 matching bases. The source was CD8+ T cells sorted from PBMCs, collected on the day of the yellow fever booster vaccination. The sequence was collected from a man aged 18 to 29 who received the YFV17D yellow fever vaccine. CDR3 sequence: CASSFGGEQFF. As DNA, the CDR3 is TGTGCCAGCAGTTTCGGAGGTGAGCAGTTCTTC.